The clone carrying this T cell receptor beta chain was found a few times. The sample is drawn from a study of blood T cell repertoires in COVID-19. About the research overall: COVID-19 samples, acute and convalescent, were from the United States, Italy and Spain. PBMCs, B-cell-depleted T cells, or T cells provided the cDNA or gDNA that made up the material.

Source study methods: The authors estimated nucleated cell counts from reference gene primer amplification. Here immunoSEQ multiplex PCR was the method, and the copy in TCRdb shows in-frame clones only, minus some. V, J and clone size derive from that table, while D and trimming were established from the DNA sequence. The sample has 55,000 to 65,000 clones, roughly four fifths seen once. Germline CDR1 is MNHNS and CDR2 is SASEGT. The CDR3 contains 15 residues. V was shortened by 3 bases and J by 3 bases, with 14 bases between the two germline ends. Patients from Seattle were sampled longitudinally, starting during active infection.

The sample comprised peripheral blood. The source is a man aged 60 to 69 with COVID-19, enrolled during active disease. The chain couples TRBV6-1 to TRBJ1-1; possibly TRBD1 for D (5 bases). Here the CDR3 DNA reads TGTGCCAGCAGTGATGCCAGGGTCAAGGACACTGAAGCTTTCTTT. Its translation is CASSDARVKDTEAFF.